The 30 T cell receptor beta chains below were found in one sample sequenced in a study of T cell responses to AZD1222 COVID-19 vaccine. Sequencing used immunoSEQ multiplex PCR; TCRdb keeps in-frame clones, though not all of them. The data contain about 45,000 clones, 65% to 85% of them singletons. The sample consisted of peripheral blood, taken 28 days after the second AZD1222 dose. The receptors shown here come from an adult who received the AZD1222 COVID-19 vaccine.

This chain uses TRBV6-5 with TRBJ1-1, with D perhaps matching TRBD1 (5 bases). Germline assignment: CDR1 MNHEY and CDR2 SVGAGI. The CDR3 consists of 13 residues. Trimming left V 2 bases short and J 8 bases short, with 12 bases between. Written as DNA, the CDR3 is TGTGCCAGCAGTTACATCGGGACGATGGAAGCTTTCTTT. This sequence encodes CASSYIGTMEAFF.

This chain connects TRBV29-1 to TRBJ1-2; a weak D match, TRBD1 (5 bases). CDR1 is SQVTM and CDR2 is ANQGSEA in the germline V gene. The CDR3 sequence is 14 residues long. Trimming left V 7 bases short and J 5 bases short, with 20 bases between. Written as DNA, the CDR3 is TGCAGCGCTACCTCCCGGGGAGGGACTTATGGCTACACCTTC. Its translation: CSATSRGGTYGYTF.

This chain uses TRBV9 with TRBJ2-2; D could derive from TRBD1 or TRBD2 (7 bases each). The V end was cut by 3 bases, the J end by 6 bases, with 18 bases between. CDR3 length: 16 residues. Germline V lookup: CDR1 SGDLS, CDR2 YYNGEE. CDR3 sequence reads: CASSAQTGRVSGELFF. The CDR3, as DNA: TGTGCCAGCAGCGCTCAGACAGGGAGGGTGTCCGGGGAGCTGTTTTTT.

The chain uses TRBV2 and TRBJ2-5, with D unclear. This CDR3 is built from 11 residues. CDR1 is SNHLY and CDR2 is FYNNEI in the germline V gene. The V gene lost 7 bases and the J gene lost 5 bases, with 8 bases spanning the gap. The CDR3 region has the DNA TGTGCCAGCATGGTTCAGGAGACCCAGTACTTC. Translation gives CASMVQETQYF.

The rearrangement uses TRBV6-5 and TRBJ1-2; 9 bases fit TRBD1. V dropped 1 base and J dropped 8; count of bases not matched to a gene: 5. CDR1 is MNHEY, CDR2 SVGAGI, per germline. CDR3 length: 14 amino acids. CDR3 sequence: CASSYLQGASGYTF. Written as DNA, the CDR3 is TGTGCCAGCAGTTACTTACAGGGGGCGTCCGGCTACACCTTC.

The chain recombines TRBV12-3 or TRBV12-4 with TRBJ1-6, with no clear D. The CDR3 has 13 amino acids. Trimming took 3 bases from V and 6 from J, leaving 6 bases between them. The CDR3 reads CASSFNGNSPLHF. For the CDR3, the DNA is TGTGCCAGCAGTTTTAACGGTAATTCACCCCTCCACTTT.

This clone was observed a single time. The V call is TRBV12-3 or TRBV12-4, the J call TRBJ1-4; D not resolved. This CDR3 is 12 amino acids long. Between the trimmed V and J ends, which lost 5 bases and 7 bases, there was a span of 8 bases. CDR3 protein: CASSPNSEKLFF. The CDR3 coding sequence is TGTGCCAGCAGTCCGAACAGTGAAAAACTGTTTTTT.

The CDR3 sequence is CASSFSGGYNEQFF. The CDR3 DNA sequence: TGTGCCAGCAGCTTTAGCGGGGGATACAATGAGCAGTTCTTC. The gene calls are TRBV11-3 and TRBJ2-1; 9 bases line up with TRBD2. Germline CDR1 is SGHNT and CDR2 is YENEEA. The V and J ends lost 3 bases and 4 bases, in that order; junction bases with no gene match: 1. The CDR3 is 14 residues long.

This chain joins TRBV2 and TRBJ2-3; D ambiguous. The CDR3 length is 15 residues. Germline V gene sequence: CDR1 SNHLY, CDR2 FYNNEI. V lost 0 bases to trimming and J lost 2 bases, with 9 bases between them. CDR3 region: CASSEAPGYTDTQYF. The DNA for the CDR3 is TGTGCCAGCAGTGAAGCGCCGGGTTACACAGATACGCAGTATTTT.

The chain carries TRBV7-3 and TRBJ2-7; D is undetermined. Deletions cut 3 bases from V and 3 bases from J, with 6 bases between. Germline values: CDR1 SGHTA, CDR2 FQGTGA. CDR3 length: 12 residues. CDR3 region: CASSFGYYEQYF. CDR3 bases: TGTGCCAGCAGCTTCGGTTACTACGAGCAGTACTTC.

Of note for this clone: The sample has other DNA sequences that encode this CDR3 too. The chain is built from TRBV29-1 and TRBJ2-7, with a weak D call TRBD1 (6 bases). Trimming shortened V by 7 bases and J by 1 base, and 11 bases separated the two germline ends. Germline V CDR1 and CDR2: SQVTM, ANQGSEA. The CDR3 has 12 amino acids. CDR3 amino acids: CSARTVSYEQYF. CDR3 bases: TGCAGCGCTCGGACAGTATCCTACGAGCAGTACTTC.

The V call is TRBV18, the J call TRBJ2-3, with TRBD1 matching 9 bases. Looked up from germline, CDR1 is KGHSH and CDR2 is LQKENI. The CDR3 length is 15 residues. The ends lost 5 bases at V and 2 bases at J; junction bases unmatched: 5. The CDR3 reads CASSNRGRNTDTQYF. The DNA of the CDR3 is TGTGCCAGCTCAAACAGGGGGCGGAACACAGATACGCAGTATTTT. The full variable domain, its missing parts supplied by reference TRBV18 and TRBJ2-3, is NAGVMQNPRHLVRRRGQEARLRCSPMKGHSHVYWYRQLPEEGLKFMVYLQKENIIDESGMPKERFSAEFPKEGPSILRIQQVVRGDSAAYFCASSNRGRNTDTQYFGPGTRLTVL.

This clone was counted once. The chain uses TRBV11-2 and TRBJ1-5, with D perhaps matching TRBD1 (5 bases). Germline loops: CDR1 SGHAT, CDR2 FQNNGV. Trimming shortened V by 1 base and J by 5 bases, and 12 bases separated the two germline ends. This CDR3 spans 15 amino acids. CDR3 sequence (DNA): TGTGCCAGCAGCTTAGCATCAGGGTATCATCAGCCCCAGCATTTT. It translates to CASSLASGYHQPQHF.

The gene calls are TRBV5-1 and TRBJ1-4; D is ambiguous. Germline values: CDR1 SGHRS, CDR2 YFSETQ. The CDR3 sequence is 15 residues long. Trimming shortened V by 1 base and J by 1 base, and 8 bases separated the two germline ends. Here the CDR3 DNA reads TGCGCCAGCAGCTTGTACGGGATAACTAATGAAAAACTGTTTTTT. As protein: CASSLYGITNEKLFF. The complete variable domain, with remaining parts taken from reference TRBV5-1 and TRBJ1-4, reads KAGVTQTPRYLIKTRGQQVTLSCSPISGHRSVSWYQQTPGQGLQFLFEYFSETQRNKGNFPGRFSGRQFSNSRSEMNVSTLELGDSALYLCASSLYGITNEKLFFGSGTQLSVL.

The chain employs TRBV19 and TRBJ2-5, with 10 nucleotides matching TRBD2. CDR1 LNHDA and CDR2 SQIVND come from the germline V gene (reference sequence). The CDR3 covers 17 residues. The junction had 14 bases not matched to a gene; V was cut back by 3 bases and J by 7 bases. CDR3 in amino acids: CASSIRTSGDVPGTQYF. The CDR3 DNA sequence: TGTGCCAGTAGTATTAGGACTAGCGGAGACGTACCAGGGACCCAGTACTTC. The full variable domain, in which reference TRBV19 and TRBJ2-5 provide the parts outside the CDR3, is DGGITQSPKYLFRKEGQNVTLSCEQNLNHDAMYWYRQDPGQGLRLIYYSQIVNDFQKGDIAEGYSVSREKKESFPLTVTSAQKNPTAFYLCASSIRTSGDVPGTQYFGPGTRLLVL.

The chain couples TRBV6-1 to TRBJ1-5; a weak D match, TRBD1 (5 bases). CDR3 size: 15 residues. V was cut by 0 bases and J by 6 bases, with 12 bases left in between. The V gene's germline CDR1 is MNHNS and CDR2 SASEGT. CDR3 bases: TGTGCCAGCAGTGAAGCTTGGGACGGAGGTCAGCCCCAGCATTTT. The encoded protein is CASSEAWDGGQPQHF.

The chain uses TRBV12-3 or TRBV12-4 and TRBJ2-3; either TRBD1 or TRBD2 may fit D (7 bases each). This CDR3 has 13 amino acids. Trimming took off 7 bases at V and 4 bases at J, with 12 bases between the two ends. CDR3 DNA: TGTGCCAGCACCCCAGGGGGGGCAGATACGCAGTATTTT. This translates into CASTPGGADTQYF.

CDR3 coding DNA: TGTGCCAGCAGTCCCCCCTGGGACAGGGGAAGAAACACCATATATTTT. It specifies CASSPPWDRGRNTIYF. The rearrangement links TRBV6-2 or TRBV6-3 to TRBJ1-3; 10 nucleotides line up with TRBD1. The CDR3 runs to 16 residues. Germline V gives CDR1 MNHEY, CDR2 SVGEGT. Germline trimming cut 5 bases from V and 5 bases from J; bases unmatched to any gene: 9.

The chain employs TRBV28 and TRBJ2-1, with 9 bases lining up with TRBD1. Unmatched junction bases numbered 10, after V lost 5 bases and J lost 8 bases. CDR3 size: 15 residues. The germline gives CDR1 MDHEN, CDR2 SYDVKM. CDR3 nucleotide sequence: TGTGCCAGCAGTCTTCCGGGACAGGGAGCCCATGAGCAGTTCTTC. Protein sequence: CASSLPGQGAHEQFF.

The chain couples TRBV30 to TRBJ1-3; no definite D call. The ends were cut back, 1 base at V and 0 bases at J, with 10 bases in the middle. The CDR3 has 15 amino acids. Germline CDR1 is GTSNPN and CDR2 is SVGIG (reference sequence). The CDR3 is CAWSDEGSSGNTIYF. CDR3 coding DNA: TGTGCCTGGAGTGATGAGGGCAGCTCTGGAAACACCATATATTTT.

The chain is built from TRBV7-2 and TRBJ2-1; 7 nucleotides line up with TRBD2. With 6 bases clipped from V and 0 bases from J, the junction kept 5 bases outside the gene matches. Germline CDR1 is SGHTA and CDR2 is FQGNSA. This CDR3 has 15 residues. The CDR3 reads CASSWGGSSYNEQFF. The DNA for the CDR3 is TGTGCCAGCAGTTGGGGGGGGAGCTCCTACAATGAGCAGTTCTTC.

In this sample, this clone turned up a few times. The chain joins TRBV29-1 to TRBJ2-5; TRBD2 is a possible D gene (5 bases). From germline, CDR1 is SQVTM and CDR2 ANQGSEA. The V end lost 6 bases, the J end lost 5 bases, and 13 bases lay between the germline ends. The CDR3 loop spans 12 amino acids. CDR3 amino acids: CSVARGGETQYF. The CDR3 DNA follows: TGCAGCGTCGCCCGGGGTGGGGAGACCCAGTACTTC.

The CDR3 sequence: CASSTRQGADEKLFF. The CDR3 DNA sequence: TGTGCCAGCAGCACCCGACAGGGGGCGGACGAAAAACTGTTTTTT. This sequence joins TRBV7-4 and TRBJ1-4; the match to TRBD1 covers 10 bases. The CDR3 has 15 residues. Germline-derived CDR1 and CDR2 are SGHVT and SQSDAQ. J was trimmed by 8 bases and V by 5 bases; bases with no gene match: 8.

This sequence joins TRBV5-1 and TRBJ1-1; maybe TRBD1 (5 bases). CDR3 length: 15 residues. The V end lost 4 bases, the J end lost 1 base, and 14 bases lay between the germline ends. Germline assignment: CDR1 SGHRS and CDR2 YFSETQ. The CDR3 sequence: CASSARPQGNTEAFF. The CDR3 nucleotides are TGCGCCAGCAGCGCGAGGCCTCAGGGGAACACTGAAGCTTTCTTT.

The chain has TRBV6-5 and TRBJ2-2; D is unresolved. The V gene's germline CDR1 is MNHEY and CDR2 SVGAGI. Deletions cut 1 base from V and 4 bases from J, with 4 bases between. The CDR3 runs 13 residues. CDR3 DNA: TGTGCCAGCAGTTACTTAGGCACCGGGGAGCTGTTTTTT. This translates into CASSYLGTGELFF.

The J gene is TRBJ2-7, the V gene TRBV6-6; the D gene is possibly TRBD1 (5 bases). The CDR3 contains 12 residues. V shed 7 bases and J shed 2 bases, with 9 bases lying between them. Germline V gene data show CDR1 as MNHNY and CDR2 as SVGAGI (reference sequence). The CDR3 DNA sequence: TGTGCCAGCACCTCCAGGGCCTACGAGCAGTACTTC. It is translated as CASTSRAYEQYF.

The chain is built from TRBV6-4 and TRBJ2-7, with D maybe TRBD1 (7 bases). V was cut by 5 bases and J by 5 bases, with 13 bases left in between. This CDR3 has 13 residues. Germline values: CDR1 MRHNA, CDR2 SNTAGT. The CDR3 region has the DNA TGTGCCAGCAGTAGACAGGGAGGAGACGAGCAGTACTTC. The encoded protein is CASSRQGGDEQYF.

The chain is built from TRBV6-5 and TRBJ1-5; perhaps TRBD1 as D (5 bases). Deletions cut 6 bases from V and 0 bases from J, with 12 bases between. The V gene's germline CDR1 is MNHEY and CDR2 SVGAGI. The CDR3 is 15 residues long. The CDR3 DNA follows: TGTGCCAGCAGACGACAGCGATCTAGCAATCAGCCCCAGCATTTT. As protein: CASRRQRSSNQPQHF.

The chain uses TRBV27 and TRBJ1-5, with D unresolved. The CDR3 length is 18 residues. The ends were cut back, 3 bases at V and 7 bases at J, with 25 bases in the middle. Germline assignment: CDR1 MNHEY and CDR2 SMNVEV (reference sequence). This CDR3 is CASSFGTSGVSEPQPQHF. The CDR3, as DNA: TGTGCCAGCAGTTTTGGAACCTCGGGAGTCTCGGAGCCCCAGCCCCAGCATTTT.

V is TRBV18 and J is TRBJ1-1; maybe TRBD1 (6 bases). This CDR3 region has 14 residues. Germline V gives CDR1 KGHSH, CDR2 LQKENI. V dropped 3 bases and J dropped 2 bases, with 10 bases sitting between them. The CDR3 protein is CASSPTGPNTEAFF. The CDR3 DNA follows: TGTGCCAGCTCACCGACAGGACCCAACACTGAAGCTTTCTTT.